These T cell receptor beta chains were read from a single sample in a study of T-cell reconstitution after alpha-beta-depleted transplantation in children. A single record per CDR3 protein comes from TCRdb applying MiXCR to the PCR reads. The data hold about 300,000 distinct CDR3 sequences, with approximately 7.3% observed a single time. Source: peripheral blood, taken 360 days after TCRalphabeta/CD19-depleted stem cell transplant. Source of these receptors: a female patient aged 2-10 years who had a stem cell transplant for Fanconi anemia, so the T cells may come from the graft donor. Each CDR3 is given with its conserved first and last residue. A D gene is named only where the DNA matches it firmly. Rows may omit the clone size; those that give it use once, few, many or a size class.

>TRBV10-3|many|TRBJ2-3|NA
CAISESRQKAGGDTQYF
TGTGCCATCAGTGAGTCGAGGCAGAAAGCGGGCGGGGATACGCAGTATTTT
>TRBV6-1|few|TRBJ1-2|NA
CASSGLRFYGYTF
TGTGCCAGCAGTGGCCTCAGGTTCTATGGCTACACCTTC
>TRBV12-3/TRBV12-4|NA|TRBJ2-2|NA
CASSTTGTYPDNTGELFF
TGTGCCAGCAGTACTACCGGGACTTATCCGGATAACACCGGGGAGCTGTTTTTT
>TRBV3-1|NA|TRBJ1-1|NA
CASSQVQGGEAFF
TGTGCCAGCAGCCAAGTCCAGGGCGGTGAAGCTTTCTTT
>TRBV15|many|TRBJ1-1|NA
CATSTAQGATEAFF
TGTGCCACCAGCACCGCCCAGGGTGCCACTGAAGCTTTCTTT
>TRBV11-2|many|TRBJ2-1|NA
CASSLIPGTSLYNEQFF
TGTGCCAGCAGCTTGATCCCCGGGACTTCCCTTTACAATGAGCAGTTCTTC
>TRBV11-2|NA|TRBJ2-3|NA
CASSSPLRRPNFQYF
TGTGCCAGCAGCTCCCCGCTCCGGAGGCCCAACTTCCAGTATTTT
>TRBV3-1|few|TRBJ2-3|NA
CASSQARLGFRDTQYF
TGTGCCAGCAGCCAGGCAAGACTGGGATTTAGAGATACGCAGTATTTT
>TRBV7-3|few|TRBJ1-1|NA
CASSLMAGGNTEAFF
TGTGCCAGCAGCTTAATGGCGGGGGGAAACACTGAAGCTTTCTTT
>TRBV18|few|TRBJ2-2|NA
CASSRKNTGELFF
TGTGCCAGCTCACGCAAGAACACCGGGGAGCTGTTTTTT
>TRBV29-1|many|TRBJ1-1|NA
CSADRRSTEAFF
TGCAGCGCCGACAGGAGATCCACTGAAGCTTTCTTT
>TRBV3-1|few|TRBJ1-3|TRBD1
CASSPERGPPRNTIYF
TGTGCCAGCAGCCCAGAAAGGGGGCCGCCGCGGAACACCATATATTTT
>TRBV18|many|TRBJ2-7|TRBD2
CASSPRASGSNHEQYF
TGTGCCAGCTCACCACGAGCTAGCGGGAGCAACCACGAGCAGTACTTC
>TRBV14|many|TRBJ1-2|NA
CASSRASDYGYTF
TGTGCCAGCAGCCGGGCATCTGACTATGGCTACACCTTC
>TRBV5-6|many|TRBJ2-2|NA
CASILQGGEDTGELFF
TGTGCCAGCATTCTACAGGGTGGCGAGGACACCGGGGAGCTGTTTTTT
>TRBV20-1|NA|TRBJ2-7|TRBD2
CSARADAQRESGEQYF
TGCAGTGCTAGAGCGGATGCCCAGCGGGAGTCAGGCGAGCAGTACTTC
>TRBV3-1|few|TRBJ2-5|TRBD2
CASSQAKTSGQETQYF
TGTGCCAGCAGCCAAGCGAAGACTAGCGGACAAGAGACCCAGTACTTC
>TRBV20-1|many|TRBJ2-1|TRBD1
CSAPGQGYNEQFF
TGCAGTGCACCGGGACAGGGCTACAATGAGCAGTTCTTC
>TRBV11-2|NA|TRBJ2-2|NA
CASSLNGQPTGELFF
TGTGCCAGCAGCTTAAACGGACAGCCTACCGGGGAGCTGTTTTTT
>TRBV30|NA|TRBJ1-1|TRBD1
CAWSGQGARGTEAFF
TGTGCCTGGAGTGGACAGGGGGCGCGGGGCACTGAAGCTTTCTTT
>TRBV6-5|many|TRBJ1-6|NA
CATLGIANSPLHF
TGTGCCACGCTCGGGATAGCCAATTCACCCCTCCACTTT
>TRBV6-5|many|TRBJ2-7|NA
CASSYFFNYEQYF
TGTGCCAGCAGTTATTTTTTTAACTACGAGCAGTACTTC
>TRBV13|NA|TRBJ1-5|TRBD1
CASSSRDSYQPQHF
TGTGCCAGCAGCTCCCGGGACAGCTATCAGCCCCAGCATTTT
>TRBV11-2|few|TRBJ2-5|TRBD2
CASSLVWAGVQETQYF
TGTGCCAGCAGCTTAGTGTGGGCGGGGGTTCAAGAGACCCAGTACTTC
>TRBV11-2|few|TRBJ1-1|TRBD1
CASSLPAGTANTEAFF
TGTGCCAGCAGCTTACCAGCCGGGACAGCTAACACTGAAGCTTTCTTT
>TRBV5-1|many|TRBJ1-3|NA
CASSMDSGSGNTIYF
TGCGCCAGCAGTATGGATTCAGGCTCTGGAAACACCATATATTTT
>TRBV20-1|many|TRBJ1-5|TRBD1
CSARTGVQPQHF
TGCAGTGCTCGCACAGGGGTCCAGCCCCAGCATTTT
>TRBV4-3|many|TRBJ2-7|TRBD2
CASSQGSSGYEQYF
TGCGCCAGCAGCCAAGGGTCTAGCGGCTACGAGCAGTACTTC
>TRBV5-1|few|TRBJ1-1|NA
CASSHRRRNLNTEAFF
TGCGCCAGCAGTCACCGCCGACGGAACTTGAACACTGAAGCTTTCTTT
>TRBV6-2/TRBV6-3|few|TRBJ2-3|NA
CASSLGLAEYF
TGTGCCAGCAGTCTGGGACTCGCGGAGTATTTT
>TRBV11-2|many|TRBJ1-1|NA
CASSETGFTEAFF
TGTGCCAGCAGCGAGACAGGATTCACTGAAGCTTTCTTT
>TRBV9|many|TRBJ2-7|NA
CASSVGEGITYEQYF
TGTGCCAGCAGCGTAGGGGAAGGGATAACCTACGAGCAGTACTTC
>TRBV18|many|TRBJ2-1|TRBD2
CASSPEVLAGANEQFF
TGTGCCAGCTCACCAGAAGTCCTAGCGGGGGCTAATGAGCAGTTCTTC
>TRBV25-1|few|TRBJ1-1|TRBD1
CASSVLQGISTEAFF
TGTGCCAGCAGCGTCTTACAGGGGATTAGCACTGAAGCTTTCTTT
>TRBV25-1|many|TRBJ2-5|TRBD2
CASSVGRGEETQYF
TGTGCCAGCAGCGTTGGACGGGGGGAAGAGACCCAGTACTTC
>TRBV4-3|many|TRBJ1-3|TRBD1
CASSLGQGKGGNTIYF
TGCGCCAGCAGCCTTGGACAGGGCAAAGGGGGAAACACCATATATTTT
>TRBV28|many|TRBJ2-3|TRBD2
CASSFTSGSETDTQYF
TGTGCCAGCAGTTTCACTAGCGGGAGCGAGACAGATACGCAGTATTTT
>TRBV10-3|many|TRBJ1-5|NA
CAISGVGVGQPQHF
TGTGCCATCAGTGGCGTCGGGGTCGGTCAGCCCCAGCATTTT
>TRBV5-1|NA|TRBJ2-1|TRBD2
CASSFQPFSGGSGNEQFF
TGCGCCAGCAGCTTCCAACCGTTTAGCGGGGGCTCGGGAAATGAGCAGTTCTTC
>TRBV7-2|few|TRBJ2-1|TRBD1
CASSLPKTGWAVDEQFF
TGTGCCAGCAGCTTACCGAAGACAGGGTGGGCCGTGGATGAGCAGTTCTTC
>TRBV5-1|NA|TRBJ2-5|NA
CASSWGLGAGETQYF
TGCGCCAGCAGCTGGGGCTTGGGTGCGGGAGAGACCCAGTACTTC
>TRBV28|NA|TRBJ1-1|NA
CASSLWGDTEAFF
TGTGCCAGCAGTTTATGGGGGGACACTGAAGCTTTCTTT
>TRBV20-1|NA|TRBJ2-1|NA
CSARVPGDTEQFF
TGCAGTGCTAGAGTTCCAGGCGACACTGAGCAGTTCTTC
>TRBV6-1|NA|TRBJ1-2|TRBD1
CASSGGDRGPYGYTF
TGTGCCAGCAGTGGGGGGGACAGGGGGCCCTATGGCTACACCTTC
>TRBV5-1|many|TRBJ2-2|TRBD1
CASSSITGVPGELFF
TGCGCCAGCAGCTCGATCACAGGGGTGCCCGGGGAGCTGTTTTTT
>TRBV28|few|TRBJ2-5|TRBD1
CASSLRDREETQYF
TGTGCCAGCAGTCTCCGGGACAGGGAGGAGACCCAGTACTTC
>TRBV9|many|TRBJ2-3|TRBD2
CASSGQTSGGFTDTQYF
TGTGCCAGCAGCGGGCAGACTAGCGGGGGATTCACAGATACGCAGTATTTT
>TRBV7-9|few|TRBJ1-1|NA
CASSPEGLAEAFF
TGTGCCAGCAGCCCAGAGGGGTTAGCTGAAGCTTTCTTT
>TRBV6-5|many|TRBJ2-7|TRBD2
CASSYPPIWRERDLDEQYF
TGTGCCAGCAGTTACCCACCAATATGGCGGGAGAGAGACCTGGACGAGCAGTACTTC
>TRBV12-3/TRBV12-4|many|TRBJ2-7|NA
CASSSGPFSYEQYF
TGTGCCAGCAGTTCGGGACCTTTCTCCTACGAGCAGTACTTC
>TRBV6-2/TRBV6-3|NA|TRBJ1-3|NA
CASSHAGTLGNTIYF
TGTGCCAGCAGTCACGCCGGGACCCTCGGAAACACCATATATTTT
>TRBV15|many|TRBJ2-1|TRBD1
CATSRRTGQGYNEQFF
TGTGCCACCAGCAGGAGGACAGGCCAAGGCTACAATGAGCAGTTCTTC
>TRBV24-1|many|TRBJ2-7|NA
CATSPSGYEQYF
TGTGCCACCAGTCCGTCAGGCTACGAGCAGTACTTC
>TRBV6-1|few|TRBJ2-3|TRBD1
CASSVRQGTDTQYF
TGTGCCAGCAGTGTGAGACAGGGGACAGATACGCAGTATTTT
>TRBV5-1|many|TRBJ2-2|TRBD1
CASSSIQGTNTGELFF
TGCGCCAGCAGCTCAATACAGGGGACGAACACCGGGGAGCTGTTTTTT
>TRBV29-1|many|TRBJ2-5|NA
CSVAQTQRSETQYF
TGCAGCGTGGCCCAGACTCAGAGGTCAGAGACCCAGTACTTC
>TRBV6-1|NA|TRBJ1-2|NA
CASSTVGSSNYGYTF
TGTGCCAGCAGTACCGTCGGATCTTCTAACTATGGCTACACCTTC
>TRBV6-2/TRBV6-3|few|TRBJ1-1|TRBD1
CASRRRTGAHTEAFF
TGTGCCAGCAGACGACGGACAGGTGCACACACTGAAGCTTTCTTT
>TRBV7-9|many|TRBJ2-7|NA
CASSFHPYEQYF
TGTGCCAGCAGCTTTCATCCCTACGAGCAGTACTTC